Below, 6 T cell receptor beta chains from the same sample are listed, as sequenced in a study of regulatory T cells in long-lasting Graves disease. Time point specified: newly diagnosed GD, antithyroid drugs for less than 3 months. After RNA was extracted from PBMCs, the TCR library was made from it. The TCR beta library used iRepertoire HTBI primers with Arm-PCR amplification of CDR3. MiXCR was run by TCRdb on the multiplex PCR reads, yielding one entry per CDR3 protein. The sample shows 400,000 to 500,000 distinct CDR3 sequences, 15% to 20% of them seen only once. The data also belong to a second study, concerning T cells in Graves' hyperthyroidism and ophthalmopathy.

Specimen: peripheral blood mononuclear cells (PBMCs), collected at new diagnosis, from a patient treated with antithyroid drugs. These TCRs come from a young woman with Graves disease.

This clonotype has at least ten counts. This chain connects TRBV11-2 to TRBJ1-2, with D perhaps TRBD1 (5 bases). The CDR3 covers 15 residues. V lost 0 bases to trimming and J lost 5 bases, with 13 bases between them. CDR1 is SGHAT and CDR2 is FQNNGV in the germline V gene. CDR3 residues: CASSLDRGGEYGYTF. The CDR3 DNA is TGTGCCAGCAGCTTAGATCGCGGGGGGGAATATGGCTACACCTTC.

V gene TRBV4-1 combines with J gene TRBJ2-1, with 12 bases identical to TRBD2. From germline, CDR1 is MGHRA and CDR2 YSYEKL. V was pared by 1 base and J by 9 bases, with 1 base of the junction left unmatched. The CDR3 totals 14 residues. CDR3 nucleotide sequence: TGCGCCAGCAGCCAAGGGGGACTAGCGGGTGAGCAGTTCTTC. It yields the protein CASSQGGLAGEQFF.

The sample holds many counts of this clonotype. The CDR3 nucleotides are TGTGCCAGCAGCTTAGAAGACGCAGATACGCAGTATTTT. Protein product: CASSLEDADTQYF. The chain joins TRBV11-2 to TRBJ2-3, with no clear D. Germline CDR1 reads SGHAT; CDR2 reads FQNNGV. This CDR3 has 13 residues. V lost 0 bases to trimming and J lost 4 bases, with 5 bases between them.

This clonotype was seen many times. V gene TRBV18 combines with J gene TRBJ1-1; no clear D gene. Per germline, CDR1 KGHSH and CDR2 LQKENI. V lost 3 bases to trimming and J lost 1 base, with 12 bases between them. This CDR3 is built from 15 residues. The CDR3 protein is CASSPLAGSNTEAFF. Here the CDR3 DNA reads TGTGCCAGCTCACCGCTTGCCGGGTCGAACACTGAAGCTTTCTTT.

This clonotype was observed many times. The J gene is TRBJ1-1, the V gene TRBV28; no reliable D call. CDR3 length: 15 amino acids. Germline loops: CDR1 MDHEN, CDR2 SYDVKM. V gave up 2 bases and J gave up 0 bases, with 10 bases separating them. The CDR3 DNA reads as TGTGCCAGCAGTTTAAATTACGGGTTGAACACTGAAGCTTTCTTT. Translating gives CASSLNYGLNTEAFF.

This clonotype was detected ten times or more. This chain connects TRBV7-2 to TRBJ1-6; 7 nucleotides agree with TRBD1. There are 15 residues in the CDR3. V gave up 5 bases and J gave up 2 bases; unmatched junction bases: 3. Germline V CDR1 and CDR2: SGHTA, FQGNSA. As DNA, the CDR3 is TGTGCCAGCAGCCTAACAGGGGCCTATAATTCACCCCTCCACTTT. It specifies CASSLTGAYNSPLHF.